This T cell receptor beta chain was captured in a study of shared clonotypes between healthy human individuals. The donors were all Caucasian adults (living in Nashville, Tennessee). CDR3 length: 12 residues. The V gene's germline CDR1 is SGHVS and CDR2 FQNEAQ. V gave up 4 bases and J gave up 0 bases, with 3 bases separating them. Repertoires were generated with immunoSEQ multiplex PCR, while TCRdb's copy carries only in-frame clones and drops some. Here the sample spans nearly 1 million clones, about three quarters being singletons. V and J are TRBV7-8 and TRBJ2-5; D gene uncertain. This sequence originates from a man between 18 and 29 years old in good health. Material for sequencing was memory CD4+ T cells sorted from blood. Indicated subset: CD45RA-negative fraction. Here the CDR3 reads CASSSYQETQYF. The CDR3 nucleotides read TGTGCCAGCAGCTCCTACCAAGAGACCCAGTACTTC. The full variable domain, completed using reference TRBV7-8 and TRBJ2-5, is GAGVSQSPRYKVAKRGQDVALRCDPISGHVSLFWYQQALGQGPEFLTYFQNEAQLDKSGLPSDRFFAERPEGSVSTLKIQRTQQEDSAVYLCASSSYQETQYFGPGTRLLVL.